A single sample is the source of the 9 T cell receptor beta chains below, sequenced in a study of OX40 agonist ivuxolimab in advanced cancers. Sequencing used immunoSEQ multiplex PCR; TCRdb keeps in-frame clones, though not all of them. The profile shows about 80,000 clones, 80% to 90% of them singletons. Specimen: CD4+ or CD8+ T cells sorted from blood, collected in a trial of the OX40 agonist ivuxolimab. The receptors here all came from an adult with an advanced solid tumor such as melanoma, head and neck, liver or kidney cancer.

This chain connects TRBV6-5 to TRBJ2-2, with TRBD2 matching over 7 bases. V lost 8 bases and J lost 0; bases outside the gene matches: 3. The V gene's germline CDR1 is MNHEY and CDR2 SVGAGI. The CDR3 contains 14 residues. The CDR3 loop reads CASRLASNTGELFF. The CDR3 bases are TGTGCCAGCCGACTAGCCTCGAACACCGGGGAGCTGTTTTTT.

A single count supports this clone. The chain has TRBV30 and TRBJ2-7; no reliable D call. Trimming removed 0 bases at V and 4 bases at J, with 10 bases between. The CDR3 contains 13 residues. Germline-derived CDR1 and CDR2 are GTSNPN and SVGIG (reference sequence). The CDR3 loop reads CAWSVAGSYEQYF. In nucleotides, the CDR3 is TGTGCCTGGAGTGTTGCAGGATCTTACGAGCAGTACTTC.

The J gene is TRBJ2-5, the V gene TRBV5-4; 13 bases are a match to TRBD2. Trimming at V came to 4 bases and at J to 2 bases, leaving 2 bases not matched to a gene. The CDR3 has 15 amino acids. Germline loops: CDR1 SGHNT, CDR2 YYREEE (reference sequence). The CDR3 here is CASSRTSGGQETQYF. DNA for the CDR3: TGTGCCAGCAGCAGGACTAGCGGGGGACAAGAGACCCAGTACTTC.

This chain uses TRBV19 with TRBJ1-5, with unresolved D. The CDR3 extends over 14 amino acids. The V end was cut by 7 bases, the J end by 1 base, with 11 bases between. The germline CDR1 and CDR2 sequences are LNHDA and SQIVND (reference sequence). CDR3 in amino acids: CASTEGRSNQPQHF. CDR3 in DNA: TGTGCCAGTACTGAAGGACGGAGCAATCAGCCCCAGCATTTT.

V gene TRBV7-2 combines with J gene TRBJ1-1; D not resolved. With 4 bases removed from V and 5 bases from J, the gap between germline ends came to 14 bases. Germline V gene lookup returns CDR1 SGHTA and CDR2 FQGNSA. The length of the CDR3 is 14 residues. Here the CDR3 reads CASSSRTGGTEAFF. For the CDR3, the DNA is TGTGCCAGCAGCTCGAGAACGGGAGGAACTGAAGCTTTCTTT.

The chain uses TRBV5-1 and TRBJ2-6; 12 bases map to TRBD1. The CDR3 covers 17 residues. Trimming took 4 bases from V and 1 from J; bases not matched to a gene: 3. Germline loops: CDR1 SGHRS, CDR2 YFSETQ. The chain's CDR3 is CASSAGQGASGANVLTF. For the CDR3, the DNA is TGCGCCAGCAGCGCGGGACAGGGGGCTTCTGGGGCCAACGTCCTGACTTTC.

The table lists this clone with a few counts. The junction differs from germline at one of its ends, possibly a read error. The rearrangement uses TRBV7-7 and TRBJ2-2; D call uncertain. The CDR3 length is 14 residues. CDR1 is SSHAT and CDR2 is FNYEAQ in the germline V gene (reference sequence). The CDR3 loop is CASSFVANTGELFF. The CDR3 bases are TGTGCTAGCAGCTTCGTTGCAAACACCGGGGAGCTGTTTTTT.

The V gene is TRBV28, the J gene TRBJ1-2; 10 nucleotides agree with TRBD1. Germline CDR1 is MDHEN and CDR2 is SYDVKM. CDR3 size: 16 residues. The V and J ends lost 5 bases and 4 bases, in that order; junction bases with no gene match: 10. CDR3 in DNA: TGTGCCAGCAGTCTCGCGACAGGGGGCTCTGTCTATGGCTACACCTTC. Translated: CASSLATGGSVYGYTF.

This clone came up once. The chain has TRBV4-1 and TRBJ2-7; maybe TRBD1 (5 bases). This CDR3 has 14 amino acids. Germline CDR1 MGHRA, CDR2 YSYEKL. Trimming took 1 base from V and 4 from J, leaving 11 bases between them. Written as DNA, the CDR3 is TGCGCCAGCAGCCAAGTGGGATCAGGGTACGAGCAGTACTTC. Amino acid sequence: CASSQVGSGYEQYF.